A single sample gave rise to the 18 T cell receptor beta chains below, sequenced in a study of cytomegalovirus exposure and HLA in healthy donors. PCR employed 60 Vbeta and 13 Jbeta primers. TCRdb's table, derived via immunoSEQ multiplex PCR, lists solely in-frame clones and lacks some. The sample gives tens of thousands of clones, around three quarters of which show up once; under 7% is in the top ten. Material for sequencing was PBMCs. The receptors were sampled from a man aged 25-45 years in good health and CMV-seropositive.

The chain carries TRBV7-2 and TRBJ2-1, with TRBD1 as a possible D gene (6 bases). The CDR3 has 13 amino acids. CDR1 is SGHTA and CDR2 is FQGNSA in the germline V gene. The V end was cut by 4 bases, the J end by 4 bases, with 8 bases between. CDR3 amino acids: CASSSGQYNEQFF. The CDR3, as DNA: TGTGCCAGCAGCTCCGGACAGTACAATGAGCAGTTCTTC.

This clone was found a few times. This chain connects TRBV14 to TRBJ1-2; D uncertain. The CDR3 consists of 13 residues. From germline, CDR1 is SGHDN and CDR2 FVKESK. Trimming took off 4 bases at V and 5 bases at J, with 11 bases between the two ends. In nucleotides, the CDR3 is TGTGCCAGCAGCCTCGGAGGAGGGTATGGCTACACCTTC. Its translation: CASSLGGGYGYTF.

The chain joins TRBV19 to TRBJ1-1; 10 nucleotides agree with TRBD1. After removal of 7 bases from V and 4 bases from J, the junction contained 3 bases not matched to a gene. The CDR3 contains 13 residues. CDR1 is LNHDA, CDR2 SQIVND, per germline (reference sequence). The CDR3, as DNA: TGTGCCAGTATCCGGACAGGGGGCACTGAAGCTTTCTTT. Its protein is CASIRTGGTEAFF.

V and J are TRBV5-1 and TRBJ2-7; possibly TRBD2 for D (6 bases). Germline assignment: CDR1 SGHRS and CDR2 YFSETQ. The CDR3 is made up of 14 amino acids. With 4 bases removed from V and 1 base from J, the gap between germline ends came to 12 bases. The CDR3 region is CASSAGLHSYEQYV. CDR3 coding DNA: TGCGCCAGCAGCGCGGGACTGCATTCCTACGAGCAGTACGTC.

The chain links TRBV21-1 to TRBJ2-7; the table calls TRBD1, which could not be checked here. TRBV21-1 is an annotated pseudogene. The CDR3 covers 14 residues. The DNA of the CDR3 is TGTGCCAGCATACTCCCAGGGGGCGGGAACGAGCAGTACTTC. This translates into CASILPGGGNEQYF.

This sequence joins TRBV5-1 and TRBJ1-1; D is unresolved. The CDR3 runs to 13 residues. V was pared by 0 bases and J by 1 base, with 4 bases between. Germline V gene lookup returns CDR1 SGHRS and CDR2 YFSETQ. The CDR3 region is CASSLGRNTEAFF. The CDR3 coding sequence is TGCGCCAGCAGCTTGGGGAGGAACACTGAAGCTTTCTTT. The full variable domain, with the rest looked up from reference TRBV5-1 and TRBJ1-1, is KAGVTQTPRYLIKTRGQQVTLSCSPISGHRSVSWYQQTPGQGLQFLFEYFSETQRNKGNFPGRFSGRQFSNSRSEMNVSTLELGDSALYLCASSLGRNTEAFFGQGTRLTVV.

This clone was seen once. The chain has TRBV6-6 and TRBJ1-6, with a weak D call TRBD1 (6 bases). This CDR3 region has 15 residues. Trimming took off 7 bases at V and 10 bases at J, with 20 bases between the two ends. Germline V gene lookup returns CDR1 MNHNY and CDR2 SVGAGI (reference sequence). CDR3 sequence: CASIRRGGIGSPLHF. The DNA of the CDR3 is TGTGCCAGCATCAGAAGGGGGGGAATTGGATCACCCCTCCACTTT.

The rearrangement links TRBV7-9 to TRBJ2-5, with a tentative D call TRBD1 (6 bases). The germline V gene has CDR1 SEHNR and CDR2 FQNEAQ (reference sequence). The CDR3 sequence is 15 residues long. Trimming pared 4 bases from V and 1 base from J, leaving 13 bases between. CDR3 amino acids: CASSSARDTQETQYF. The CDR3 bases are TGTGCCAGCAGCTCAGCCCGGGACACCCAAGAGACCCAGTACTTC. The full variable domain, rest sourced from reference TRBV7-9 and TRBJ2-5, is DTGVSQNPRHKITKRGQNVTFRCDPISEHNRLYWYRQTLGQGPEFLTYFQNEAQLEKSRLLSDRFSAERPKGSFSTLEIQRTEQGDSAMYLCASSSARDTQETQYFGPGTRLLVL.

This clone came up a few times. This chain uses TRBV7-2 with TRBJ1-2; 7 nucleotides line up with TRBD1. Trimming removed 5 bases from V and 2 bases from J; junction bases left unmatched: 8. Germline V CDR1 and CDR2: SGHTA, FQGNSA. The CDR3 runs 15 residues. The CDR3 DNA follows: TGTGCCAGCAGCCAGACAGGGTTCTCCAACTATGGCTACACCTTC. Amino acids: CASSQTGFSNYGYTF.

The chain employs TRBV29-1 and TRBJ1-1; possibly TRBD1 for D (6 bases). V lost 4 bases, J lost 6 bases, and 15 bases lay in between. This CDR3 region has 13 residues. Germline CDR1 reads SQVTM; CDR2 reads ANQGSEA. This chain's CDR3 is CSVVRGSGAEAFF. In nucleotides, the CDR3 is TGCAGCGTTGTGAGGGGGAGTGGCGCTGAAGCTTTCTTT. Drawing the rest from reference TRBV29-1 and TRBJ1-1, the complete variable domain is SAVISQKPSRDICQRGTSLTIQCQVDSQVTMMFWYRQQPGQSLTLIATANQGSEATYESGFVIDKFPISRPNLTFSTLTVSNMSPEDSSIYLCSVVRGSGAEAFFGQGTRLTVV.

The rearrangement joins TRBV18 to TRBJ2-3, with D possibly being TRBD1 (6 bases). The V and J ends lost 3 bases and 2 bases respectively, with 15 bases between them. CDR1 is KGHSH and CDR2 is LQKENI in the germline V gene. There are 16 residues in the CDR3. The CDR3 nucleotides read TGTGCCAGCTCACCGAGATTTGGACAGACCACAGATACGCAGTATTTT. This translates into CASSPRFGQTTDTQYF.

The rearrangement links TRBV18 to TRBJ1-1; D is unclear. V lost 2 bases and J 1 base, leaving 14 bases between the germline ends. CDR3 length equals 16 residues. The germline gives CDR1 KGHSH, CDR2 LQKENI. CDR3 DNA: TGTGCCAGCTCACCAGGGAGCAACAGTAGGAACACTGAAGCTTTCTTT. Translated: CASSPGSNSRNTEAFF.

The chain links TRBV9 to TRBJ2-1; a weak D match, TRBD1 (5 bases). Germline V gene data show CDR1 as SGDLS and CDR2 as YYNGEE. V lost 4 bases and J 6 bases, leaving 17 bases between the germline ends. This CDR3 comprises 15 residues. The CDR3 bases are TGTGCCAGCAGCTCAGGGAAGGGATCGCGCAATGAGCAGTTCTTC. Translation: CASSSGKGSRNEQFF.

CDR3 residues: CASSFSSEYLKTQYF. DNA of the CDR3: TGTGCCAGCAGCTTTTCTAGCGAGTACTTAAAGACCCAGTACTTC. The chain is built from TRBV7-9 and TRBJ2-5; the D gene is possibly TRBD2 (6 bases). Trimming left V 3 bases short and J 6 bases short, with 17 bases between. Per the germline V gene, CDR1 is SEHNR and CDR2 is FQNEAQ (reference sequence). The CDR3 length is 15 residues.

The chain couples TRBV7-9 to TRBJ1-2; D gene uncertain. The length of the CDR3 is 15 residues. V lost 3 bases, J lost 1 base, and 12 bases lay in between. Germline values: CDR1 SEHNR, CDR2 FQNEAQ (reference sequence). For the CDR3, the DNA is TGTGCCAGCAGCTTCTCCAGCGTGGGTAACTATGGCTACACCTTC. It yields the protein CASSFSSVGNYGYTF.

The chain uses TRBV15 and TRBJ2-3; a weak D match, TRBD2 (6 bases). Germline V CDR1 and CDR2: LNHNV, YYDKDF (reference sequence). Trimming pared 5 bases from V and 6 bases from J, leaving 9 bases between. CDR3 length: 12 amino acids. The CDR3 here is CATSGRGDTQYF. The CDR3 DNA is TGTGCCACCAGCGGCCGGGGGGATACGCAGTATTTT.

This clone was recorded only once. The chain recombines TRBV4-2 with TRBJ1-1; D remains unclear. The germline V and J ends were trimmed by 4 bases and 1 base, with 10 bases remaining between them. CDR1 is LGHNA and CDR2 is YNFKEQ in the germline V gene. This CDR3 contains 14 residues. CDR3 amino acids: CASSPRGENTEAFF. CDR3 coding DNA: TGTGCCAGCAGCCCCCGCGGGGAGAACACTGAAGCTTTCTTT.

This chain joins TRBV4-1 and TRBJ2-7; 14 nucleotides match TRBD2. The J segment lost 4 bases and the V segment lost 5 bases, leaving 4 bases of the junction unmatched. This CDR3 has 15 amino acids. The germline gives CDR1 MGHRA, CDR2 YSYEKL. The CDR3 sequence: CASSAGTSGSYEQYF. The CDR3, as DNA: TGCGCCAGCAGCGCAGGGACTAGCGGGAGTTACGAGCAGTACTTC.